These 21 T cell receptor beta chains originate from one sample sequenced in a study of CD4 and CD8 cells across lung adenocarcinoma regions. TCRdb re-derived calls from the PCR reads in MiXCR, one entry per CDR3 protein. The sample contains some 25,000 distinct CDR3 sequences, almost 50% of which appear only once. Sequenced input: CD8+ T cells from the center of a lung tumor. The receptors stem from a male donor with lung adenocarcinoma. The CD4 and CD8 labels of this study may be unreliable.

This clonotype was counted a few times. The V gene is TRBV27, the J gene TRBJ2-4; possibly TRBD1 for D (6 bases). Germline CDR1 and CDR2: MNHEY and SMNVEV (reference sequence). V lost 4 bases to trimming and J lost 1 base, with 11 bases between them. The CDR3 spans 15 residues. CDR3 coding DNA: TGTGCCAGCAGTTCAGGGGTATGGGCCAAAAACATTCAGTACTTC. Protein product: CASSSGVWAKNIQYF.

The CDR3 protein is CASSLEAGGLYNEQFF. The CDR3 nucleotides are TGTGCCAGCAGCTTAGAAGCGGGAGGGTTATACAATGAGCAGTTCTTC. The rearrangement joins TRBV7-8 to TRBJ2-1; 10 positions match TRBD2. The CDR3 is 16 amino acids. J was trimmed by 4 bases and V by 1 base; bases with no gene match: 4. Germline assignment: CDR1 SGHVS and CDR2 FQNEAQ. Looking up the rest from reference TRBV7-8 and TRBJ2-1 gives the full variable domain: GAGVSQSPRYKVAKRGQDVALRCDPISGHVSLFWYQQALGQGPEFLTYFQNEAQLDKSGLPSDRFFAERPEGSVSTLKIQRTQQEDSAVYLCASSLEAGGLYNEQFFGPGTRLTVL.

V gene TRBV6-5 combines with J gene TRBJ1-2; D gene uncertain. The CDR3 sequence is 13 residues long. Germline V CDR1 and CDR2: MNHEY, SVGAGI. Deletions cut 4 bases from V and 1 base from J, with 7 bases between. Here the CDR3 reads CASSSNHNYGYTF. DNA for the CDR3: TGTGCCAGCAGTTCCAATCATAACTATGGCTACACCTTC.

Remarks on this clonotype: An end of the junction does not agree with germline; a read error may underlie this. The chain links TRBV6-1 to TRBJ2-4; 7 positions match TRBD1. This CDR3 has 13 residues. Germline CDR1 and CDR2: MNHNS and SASEGT. The CDR3, as DNA: TGTGTCAGCAGGGGGATAGCCAAAAACATTCAGTACTTC. Residues: CVSRGIAKNIQYF.

The V call is TRBV7-9, the J call TRBJ2-3, with D maybe TRBD1 (6 bases). There are 16 residues in the CDR3. The germline V gene has CDR1 SEHNR and CDR2 FQNEAQ (reference sequence). V was clipped by 1 base and J by 0 bases, with 11 bases between them. The CDR3 bases are TGTGCCAGCAGCTTAGTCCAGGGGTCCAGCACAGATACGCAGTATTTT. Its protein is CASSLVQGSSTDTQYF.

J is TRBJ2-3 and V is TRBV6-1; D remains unclear. Deletions cut 2 bases from V and 3 bases from J, with 9 bases between. CDR3 length equals 14 residues. Germline V lookup: CDR1 MNHNS, CDR2 SASEGT. The CDR3 loop is CASSESISTDTQYF. The CDR3 DNA reads TGTGCCAGCAGTGAATCCATATCTACAGATACGCAGTATTTT.

Details on this clonotype: The limits of the CDR3 on the DNA are not certain, so only TCRdb's listed CDR3 is given. The chain combines TRBV6-5 with TRBJ1-5. Ends included, the CDR3 has 13 residues. CDR1 is MNHEY, CDR2 SVGAGI, per germline. The CDR3 here is CASILDFNQPQHF.

Turning to this clonotype: It is likely a read error, because the conserved phenylalanine at the end of the CDR3 is missing. No DNA is shown, since the ends of the CDR3 on it are uncertain; the CDR3 is the one TCRdb lists. The chain has TRBV6-1 and TRBJ2-3; the table names TRBD2, a call not compared with the DNA. Per germline, CDR1 MNHNS and CDR2 SASEGT. Termini included, the CDR3 measures 13 amino acids. Here the CDR3 reads CASSPSSGTSLWV.

This clonotype was observed once. V is TRBV6-5 and J is TRBJ2-1, with 9 bases that match TRBD1. V trimming: 4 bases; J trimming: 8 bases; junction bases outside the gene matches: 15. The germline V gene has CDR1 MNHEY and CDR2 SVGAGI. The CDR3 runs to 17 residues. The CDR3: CASSSLQGAGTGHEQFF. As DNA, the CDR3 is TGTGCCAGCAGTTCACTACAGGGGGCGGGTACCGGACATGAGCAGTTCTTC.

The chain joins TRBV10-2 to TRBJ2-3, with 7 bases aligning to TRBD2. The CDR3 is 14 residues long. Per germline, CDR1 WSHSY and CDR2 SAAADI. The CDR3 coding sequence is TGCGCGGGCAGTGAGGGAGGGCACACAGAGACCCAGTATTTT. Amino acid sequence: CAGSEGGHTETQYF.

The chain recombines TRBV20-1 with TRBJ1-4; D possibly corresponds to TRBD1 (6 bases). The length of the CDR3 is 15 residues. V was trimmed by 2 bases and J by 3 bases, leaving 13 bases between them. Germline-derived CDR1 and CDR2 are DFQATT and SNEGSKA (reference sequence). The CDR3 nucleotides are TGCAGTGCTAGACGGGGGGCAGGGGCTAATGAAAAACTGTTTTTT. Protein: CSARRGAGANEKLFF.

This clonotype was seen just once. One end of the junction does not line up with germline, which may come from a read error. The V call is TRBV6-1, the J call TRBJ2-3, with D possibly being TRBD1 (5 bases). The CDR3 length is 15 residues. Germline CDR1 MNHNS, CDR2 SASEGT. The CDR3 reads CASSGRAVSTGAQFF. The CDR3 DNA follows: TGTGCCAGCAGCGGCCGGGCGGTGAGCACAGGTGCGCAGTTTTTT.

The J gene is TRBJ2-3, the V gene TRBV19, with D possibly being TRBD1 (6 bases). In germline, CDR1 is LNHDA, CDR2 SQIVND (reference sequence). The CDR3 is 11 residues long. V lost 5 bases, J lost 6 bases, and 6 bases lay in between. The CDR3 DNA reads as TGTGCCAGTAGTCAGGGGGATACGCAGTATTTT. Protein product: CASSQGDTQYF. Full variable domain (remainder filled in from reference TRBV19 and TRBJ2-3): DGGITQSPKYLFRKEGQNVTLSCEQNLNHDAMYWYRQDPGQGLRLIYYSQIVNDFQKGDIAEGYSVSREKKESFPLTVTSAQKNPTAFYLCASSQGDTQYFGPGTRLTVL.

In its sample, this clonotype was seen many times. This chain connects TRBV6-1 to TRBJ2-1, with D possibly matching TRBD1 (5 bases). TRBJ2-7 explains the end of the DNA better; the J call may be wrong. Germline CDR1 MNHNS, CDR2 SASEGT. This CDR3 has 13 residues. CDR3 coding DNA: TGTGCCAGCAGTGATATGACAGCCTACGAGCAGTACTTC. Residues: CASSDMTAYEQYF.

This chain uses TRBV27 with TRBJ1-5; D remains unclear. Germline V gene lookup returns CDR1 MNHEY and CDR2 SMNVEV (reference sequence). The length of the CDR3 is 13 residues. Trimming took off 3 bases at V and 3 bases at J, with 6 bases between the two ends. CDR3 in amino acids: CASSFDPNQPQHF. In DNA, the CDR3 is TGTGCCAGCAGTTTCGACCCCAATCAGCCCCAGCATTTT.

The chain links TRBV6-1 to TRBJ2-3; 7 bases line up with TRBD2. V shed 5 bases, J shed 4 bases, and the junction held 6 bases outside the gene matches. CDR1 MNHNS and CDR2 SASEGT come from the germline V gene. There are 14 residues in the CDR3. CDR3 sequence: CASSPSGAPDTQYF. The CDR3 DNA reads TGTGCCAGCAGTCCCAGCGGGGCCCCAGATACGCAGTATTTT.

This clonotype was recorded many times. The chain joins TRBV12-3 or TRBV12-4 to TRBJ2-3; unclear D gene. The CDR3 has 11 amino acids. V was shortened by 3 bases and J by 6 bases, with 4 bases between the two germline ends. The CDR3 nucleotides read TGTGCCAGCAGTTTGGGGGATACGCAGTATTTT. Protein: CASSLGDTQYF.

Only a few counts were recorded for this clonotype. A much larger clone is a single base away; this may be a read error. DNA for the CDR3: TGTGCCAGCATTTCTGGAGCGGGGATCCAAGAGACCCAGTTCTTC. This translates into CASISGAGIQETQFF. The chain links TRBV6-5 to TRBJ2-1, with 7 nucleotides matching TRBD2. Trimming at V came to 7 bases and at J to 13 bases, leaving 19 bases not matched to a gene. CDR1 MNHEY and CDR2 SVGAGI come from the germline V gene. The CDR3 length is 15 residues.

This clonotype was seen many times. The chain is built from TRBV6-1 and TRBJ1-5; TRBD1 matches at 9 bases. CDR3 size: 14 residues. Trimming cost V 6 bases and J 5 bases; bases outside gene matches: 5. Germline V gene sequence: CDR1 MNHNS, CDR2 SASEGT. The CDR3, as DNA: TGTGCCAGCAGAACCGGGACAGGGCATCAGCCCCAGCATTTT. Protein: CASRTGTGHQPQHF.

Regarding this clonotype: A read error may account for a junction end that differs from germline. CDR3 amino acids: CASSYREVESDTQYF. DNA of the CDR3: TGTGCCAGCAGTTACCGGGAGGTGGAATCCGATACGCAGTATTTC. The chain recombines TRBV6-5 with TRBJ2-3; 7 nucleotides line up with TRBD2. The germline CDR1 and CDR2 sequences are MNHEY and SVGAGI. CDR3 size: 15 residues.

The CDR3 reads CASYGRTSPYNSPLHF. CDR3 in DNA: TGCGCCAGCTACGGACGGACGAGTCCCTATAATTCACCCCTCCACTTT. The gene calls are TRBV10-1 and TRBJ1-6; no clear D. The CDR3 length is 16 residues. The V end lost 8 bases, the J end lost 2 bases, and 16 bases lay between the germline ends. CDR1 is WNHNN and CDR2 is SYGVQD in the germline V gene (reference sequence).